These 24 T cell receptor beta chains were all obtained from the same sample, sequenced in a study of CD8 T cells in Susac syndrome. Random hexamers served to reverse transcribe about 0.5 to 1 ug RNA. TCRdb recomputed calls from the immunoSEQ multiplex PCR reads with MiXCR, one row per CDR3 protein. The table lists tens of thousands of distinct CDR3 sequences, approximately 93% of them singletons, with about 0.5% in the top ten. The specimen was CD8+ T cells from PBMCs. Receptors originate from a human donor with Susac syndrome.

The rearrangement uses TRBV5-1 and TRBJ2-5, with no clear D. The V gene's germline CDR1 is SGHRS and CDR2 YFSETQ. The V end was cut by 0 bases, the J end by 6 bases, with 15 bases between. The CDR3 covers 15 residues. The CDR3 sequence is CASSLEGYGRKTQYF. DNA of the CDR3: TGCGCCAGCAGCTTGGAAGGGTATGGAAGAAAGACCCAGTACTTC.

The chain has TRBV30 and TRBJ1-6; D is uncertain. The germline gives CDR1 GTSNPN, CDR2 SVGIG (reference sequence). Trimming shortened V by 1 base and J by 10 bases, and 5 bases separated the two germline ends. This CDR3 is built from 11 residues. The chain's CDR3 is CAWSGTSPLHF. DNA for the CDR3: TGTGCCTGGAGTGGTACGTCACCCCTCCACTTT.

DNA of the CDR3: TGTGCCAGCAGCTTAGTTAAGGGAGACTATGGCTACACCTTC. Translation: CASSLVKGDYGYTF. The chain has TRBV11-1 and TRBJ1-2; D remains ambiguous. Between the trimmed V and J ends, which lost 1 base and 3 bases, there was a span of 9 bases. The CDR3 extends over 14 amino acids. Germline CDR1 and CDR2: SGHAT and FQDESV (reference sequence). The entire variable domain, with the rest obtained from reference TRBV11-1 and TRBJ1-2, is as follows: EAEVAQSPRYKITEKSQAVAFWCDPISGHATLYWYRQILGQGPELLVQFQDESVVDDSQLPKDRFSAERLKGVDSTLKIQPAELGDSAMYLCASSLVKGDYGYTFGSGTRLTVV.

The chain combines TRBV28 with TRBJ2-5; the match to TRBD2 covers 13 bases. V was pared by 5 bases and J by 5 bases, with 8 bases of the junction left unmatched. Looked up from germline, CDR1 is MDHEN and CDR2 is SYDVKM. The CDR3 has 16 amino acids. The CDR3 protein is CASSPGLAGAWETQYF. The CDR3 region has the DNA TGTGCCAGCAGTCCCGGACTAGCGGGGGCCTGGGAGACCCAGTACTTC.

The rearrangement uses TRBV7-6 and TRBJ2-5; 8 bases agree with TRBD2. Germline V gene sequence: CDR1 SGHVS, CDR2 FNYEAQ. The CDR3 runs 15 residues. V was pared by 5 bases and J by 0 bases, with 5 bases of the junction left unmatched. The CDR3 protein is CASSPSGLYQETQYF. CDR3 nucleotide sequence: TGTGCCAGCAGCCCTAGCGGGTTGTACCAAGAGACCCAGTACTTC.

The chain combines TRBV29-1 with TRBJ2-1; D tentatively fits TRBD1 or TRBD2 (5 bases each). Germline CDR1 and CDR2: SQVTM and ANQGSEA. The CDR3 totals 15 residues. V dropped 1 base and J dropped 2 bases, with 12 bases sitting between them. The CDR3 spells CSVEGGNRPYNEQFF. The CDR3 coding sequence is TGCAGCGTTGAAGGGGGGAATAGGCCCTACAATGAGCAGTTCTTC.

In this sample, this clonotype turned up once. The rearrangement joins TRBV7-9 to TRBJ1-2, with a tentative D call TRBD1 (6 bases). V lost 1 base, J lost 2 bases, and 11 bases lay in between. Germline-derived CDR1 and CDR2 are SEHNR and FQNEAQ (reference sequence). CDR3 length equals 15 residues. CDR3 in DNA: TGTGCCAGCAGCTTAGGGGCAGGGGCCAACTATGGCTACACCTTC. Translated: CASSLGAGANYGYTF.

V usage is TRBV7-6 and J usage is TRBJ2-1; 10 bases map to TRBD2. The germline CDR1 and CDR2 sequences are SGHVS and FNYEAQ. With V trimmed by 5 bases and J by 10 bases, 8 bases remained unmatched. This CDR3 has 14 amino acids. CDR3 coding DNA: TGTGCCAGCAGCATAAGCGGGGGGGGAATGGAGCAGTTCTTC. This gives the protein CASSISGGGMEQFF.

The chain recombines TRBV7-3 with TRBJ2-7; the match to TRBD1 covers 8 bases. Trimming at V came to 5 bases and at J to 0 bases, leaving 6 bases not matched to a gene. CDR3 length: 15 amino acids. CDR1 is SGHTA and CDR2 is FQGTGA in the germline V gene. CDR3 loop: CASSAGQGPSYEQYF. The CDR3, as DNA: TGTGCCAGCAGCGCCGGACAGGGTCCCTCCTACGAGCAGTACTTC.

This chain joins TRBV12-3 or TRBV12-4 and TRBJ1-2; a possible D gene is TRBD1 (5 bases). V was cut by 3 bases and J by 4 bases, with 9 bases left in between. CDR3 size: 13 residues. The CDR3: CASSFRTSYGYTF. DNA for the CDR3: TGTGCCAGCAGTTTCAGGACAAGCTATGGCTACACCTTC.

The V call is TRBV4-1, the J call TRBJ1-2; D not certain. The CDR3 sequence is 13 residues long. Trimming pared 1 base from V and 3 bases from J, leaving 6 bases between. In germline, CDR1 is MGHRA, CDR2 YSYEKL. This CDR3 reads CASSQGQDYGYTF. CDR3 bases: TGCGCCAGCAGCCAAGGACAAGACTATGGCTACACCTTC.

The chain employs TRBV12-3 or TRBV12-4 and TRBJ1-2; TRBD1 aligns across 7 bases. This CDR3 is built from 15 residues. With 5 bases clipped from V and 0 bases from J, the junction kept 6 bases outside the gene matches. The CDR3 region is CASSTDREANYGYTF. CDR3 sequence (DNA): TGTGCCAGCAGTACCGACAGGGAAGCTAACTATGGCTACACCTTC.

V gene TRBV11-2 combines with J gene TRBJ2-5; TRBD1 is a possible D gene (6 bases). Germline V gives CDR1 SGHAT, CDR2 FQNNGV. Between the trimmed V and J ends, which lost 5 bases and 2 bases, there was a span of 21 bases. There are 17 residues in the CDR3. The CDR3 nucleotides read TGTGCCAGCAGCGAGGGGGAAAGTCACAGCGTGCAAGAGACCCAGTACTTC. Protein: CASSEGESHSVQETQYF.

This chain uses TRBV2 with TRBJ2-2; 9 bases match TRBD1. V lost 5 bases, J lost 6 bases, and 10 bases stayed unmatched. The germline V gene has CDR1 SNHLY and CDR2 FYNNEI. The CDR3 is 16 amino acids. CDR3 amino acids: CASSPTGGLYAGELFF. The CDR3 DNA sequence: TGTGCCAGCAGTCCTACAGGGGGCTTGTACGCCGGGGAGCTGTTTTTT. Full variable domain (remainder filled in from reference TRBV2 and TRBJ2-2): EPEVTQTPSHQVTQMGQEVILRCVPISNHLYFYWYRQILGQKVEFLVSFYNNEISEKSEIFDDQFSVERPDGSNFTLKIRSTKLEDSAMYFCASSPTGGLYAGELFFGEGSRLTVL.

The chain combines TRBV15 with TRBJ2-7; D unclear. V was trimmed by 4 bases and J by 0 bases, leaving 13 bases between them. The V gene's germline CDR1 is LNHNV and CDR2 YYDKDF (reference sequence). CDR3 length: 15 amino acids. The CDR3 sequence: CATSTERAGSYEQYF. The CDR3 region has the DNA TGTGCCACCAGCACAGAAAGGGCCGGCTCCTACGAGCAGTACTTC. Filled out from reference TRBV15 and TRBJ2-7, the complete variable domain reads DAMVIQNPRYQVTQFGKPVTLSCSQTLNHNVMYWYQQKSSQAPKLLFHYYDKDFNNEADTPDNFQSRRPNTSFCFLDIRSPGLGDTAMYLCATSTERAGSYEQYFGPGTRLTVT.

J is TRBJ2-1 and V is TRBV28; TRBD2 matches 12 bases. From germline, CDR1 is MDHEN and CDR2 SYDVKM. The CDR3 is 16 residues long. The junction had 13 bases not matched to a gene; V was cut back by 6 bases and J by 10 bases. This CDR3 reads CASRLTASGGAWEQFF. The CDR3 coding sequence is TGTGCCAGCAGACTAACCGCTAGCGGGGGGGCTTGGGAGCAGTTCTTC.

The rearrangement uses TRBV9 and TRBJ2-7; 7 bases fit TRBD1. From germline, CDR1 is SGDLS and CDR2 YYNGEE. The CDR3 contains 13 residues. Trimming cost V 4 bases and J 5 bases; bases outside gene matches: 6. CDR3: CASSTRQGDEQYF. The CDR3 nucleotides read TGTGCCAGCAGCACCCGACAGGGCGACGAGCAGTACTTC.

CDR3 loop: CASSASTSGLTDTQYF. The CDR3 DNA reads as TGTGCCAGCAGCGCTAGCACTAGCGGGCTCACAGATACGCAGTATTTT. J is TRBJ2-3 and V is TRBV7-6, with 9 bases matching TRBD2. The junction had 8 bases not matched to a gene; V was cut back by 5 bases and J by 2 bases. Germline loops: CDR1 SGHVS, CDR2 FNYEAQ. The CDR3 runs to 16 residues.

V is TRBV7-9 and J is TRBJ2-2, with no clear D. Germline V gene lookup returns CDR1 SEHNR and CDR2 FQNEAQ (reference sequence). With 0 bases removed from V and 10 bases from J, the gap between germline ends came to 6 bases. The CDR3 has 12 amino acids. This CDR3 is CASSLAMKELFF. As DNA, the CDR3 is TGTGCCAGCAGCTTAGCGATGAAGGAGCTGTTTTTT.

The rearrangement uses TRBV9 and TRBJ2-3, with 13 bases matching TRBD2. The germline V gene has CDR1 SGDLS and CDR2 YYNGEE. The CDR3 spans 19 residues. With 3 bases clipped from V and 2 bases from J, the junction kept 12 bases outside the gene matches. In DNA form, the CDR3 reads TGTGCCAGCAGCGGGGGACAGGGGACTAGCGGGGACCTCACAGATACGCAGTATTTT. Translating gives CASSGGQGTSGDLTDTQYF. The entire variable domain, with the rest obtained from reference TRBV9 and TRBJ2-3, is as follows: DSGVTQTPKHLITATGQRVTLRCSPRSGDLSVYWYQQSLDQGLQFLIQYYNGEERAKGNILERFSAQQFPDLHSELNLSSLELGDSALYFCASSGGQGTSGDLTDTQYFGPGTRLTVL.

This chain's CDR3 is CASSDAGTAYEQYF. The DNA for the CDR3 is TGTGCCAGCAGTGACGCCGGGACAGCCTACGAGCAGTACTTC. The J gene is TRBJ2-7, the V gene TRBV6-6; 7 positions agree with TRBD1. CDR1 is MNHNY and CDR2 is SVGAGI in the germline V gene (reference sequence). V dropped 5 bases and J dropped 2; count of bases not matched to a gene: 6. The CDR3 consists of 14 residues.

The chain carries TRBV29-1 and TRBJ2-3; 9 bases match TRBD1. Germline V gene data show CDR1 as SQVTM and CDR2 as ANQGSEA. With 1 base clipped from V and 6 bases from J, the junction kept 8 bases outside the gene matches. The CDR3 consists of 15 residues. The CDR3 nucleotides read TGCAGCGTTGAAGGGGGGGACAGGGCCTCCGATACGCAGTATTTT. Translating gives CSVEGGDRASDTQYF.

The chain carries TRBV6-5 and TRBJ1-6; no firm D call. The CDR3 totals 17 residues. The V gene lost 2 bases and the J gene lost 7 bases, with 18 bases spanning the gap. Looked up from germline, CDR1 is MNHEY and CDR2 is SVGAGI. The CDR3 DNA reads as TGTGCCAGCAGTTACGATAGGCCCGCAAATGGCAATTCACCCCTCCACTTT. It yields the protein CASSYDRPANGNSPLHF.

The chain has TRBV7-9 and TRBJ2-7; TRBD1 matches 8 bases. There are 13 residues in the CDR3. Germline CDR1 and CDR2: SEHNR and FQNEAQ (reference sequence). V gave up 6 bases and J gave up 2 bases; unmatched junction bases: 3. The CDR3 reads CASRDREAYEQYF. CDR3 sequence (DNA): TGTGCCAGCAGGGACAGGGAGGCCTACGAGCAGTACTTC.